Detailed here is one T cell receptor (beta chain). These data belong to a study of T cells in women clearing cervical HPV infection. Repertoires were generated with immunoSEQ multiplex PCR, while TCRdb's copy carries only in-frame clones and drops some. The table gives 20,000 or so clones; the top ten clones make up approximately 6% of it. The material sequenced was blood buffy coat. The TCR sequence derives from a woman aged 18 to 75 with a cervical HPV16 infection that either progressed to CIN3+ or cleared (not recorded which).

The DNA read from the CDR3 is TGTGCCAGCAGTGAAGGAGGGGTAGGGTCCGATACG. Amino acid sequence: CASSEGGVGSDT. From start to end, the CDR3 is CASSEGGVGSDTQYF. The V call is TRBV6-1, the J call TRBJ2-3; TRBD1 or TRBD2 may be the D gene (5 bases each). Sequencing ends 3 residues short of the CDR3 end; the germline J gene provides the rest. CDR1 is MNHNS and CDR2 is SASEGT in the germline V gene. Trimming stripped 1 base from V and 6 bases from J, with 14 bases between. The CDR3 has 15 residues.